One sample yielded the 13 T cell receptor beta chains listed below, sequenced in a study of blood T cell repertoires in COVID-19. Data came from immunoSEQ multiplex PCR; TCRdb stores just in-frame clones and leaves some out. Among about 160,000 clones, about four fifths were seen once, and the ten largest hold approximately 10%. Sequences were obtained from peripheral blood. The receptors were sampled from a woman aged 80 or over with active or convalescent COVID-19.

The V call is TRBV3-1 (or the pseudogene TRBV3-2), the J call TRBJ2-2, with 7 bases lining up with TRBD2. CDR1 LGHDT and CDR2 YNNKEL come from the germline V gene (reference sequence). Unmatched junction bases numbered 13, after V lost 3 bases and J lost 0 bases. This CDR3 is built from 19 residues. CDR3 in amino acids: CASSHWILAGDANTGELFF. The CDR3 DNA reads as TGTGCCAGCAGCCACTGGATCTTGGCGGGAGACGCGAACACCGGGGAGCTGTTTTTT.

The J gene is TRBJ1-5, the V gene TRBV19, with 9 bases aligning to TRBD1. The trim removed 7 bases at V and 2 bases at J, leaving 9 bases unmatched. The V gene's germline CDR1 is LNHDA and CDR2 SQIVND (reference sequence). This CDR3 spans 16 amino acids. The CDR3 loop is CASTDRGNWGNQPQHF. CDR3 nucleotides: TGTGCCAGTACGGACAGGGGCAATTGGGGCAATCAGCCCCAGCATTTT.

V and J are TRBV11-2 and TRBJ2-7; 7 bases map to TRBD1. J lost 2 bases, V lost 7 bases, and 5 bases had no gene match. The CDR3 covers 13 residues. Germline assignment: CDR1 SGHAT and CDR2 FQNNGV. Written as DNA, the CDR3 is TGTGCCAGCACGGACAGGAGTGCCTACGAGCAGTACTTC. It specifies CASTDRSAYEQYF.

The chain is built from TRBV6-5 and TRBJ1-1; 9 bases are shared with TRBD1. Germline V gene data show CDR1 as MNHEY and CDR2 as SVGAGI. V shed 6 bases and J 10 bases; nucleotides not matched to a gene: 12. The CDR3 is made up of 14 amino acids. The CDR3 nucleotides are TGTGCCAGCAGCAGGACAGGGGCCAGTGTCGTAGCTTTCTTT. Its translation: CASSRTGASVVAFF.

The CDR3 spells CASSSNYPGQGTDEQFF. Here the CDR3 DNA reads TGTGCCAGCAGCTCCAATTATCCGGGACAGGGGACCGATGAGCAGTTCTTC. The chain couples TRBV7-6 to TRBJ2-1, with 10 bases lining up with TRBD1. Germline V gene sequence: CDR1 SGHVS, CDR2 FNYEAQ. V was clipped by 4 bases and J by 8 bases; unmatched bases: 14. There are 17 residues in the CDR3.

The V gene is TRBV10-1, the J gene TRBJ1-1; D is perhaps TRBD1 (5 bases). Germline V gene sequence: CDR1 WNHNN, CDR2 SYGVQD (reference sequence). Trimming shortened V by 4 bases and J by 6 bases, and 9 bases separated the two germline ends. The length of the CDR3 is 12 residues. In DNA, the CDR3 is TGCGCCAGCAGTGGTCCGGGGGCTGAAGCTTTCTTT. Translating gives CASSGPGAEAFF.

This chain links TRBV6-5 with TRBJ1-5; the D gene is possibly TRBD1 (5 bases). V lost 6 bases to trimming and J lost 3 bases, with 9 bases between them. The CDR3 loop spans 13 amino acids. Germline-derived CDR1 and CDR2 are MNHEY and SVGAGI. This CDR3 reads CASRTENNQPQHF. The CDR3 coding sequence is TGTGCCAGCAGGACAGAAAACAATCAGCCCCAGCATTTT.

V usage is TRBV28 and J usage is TRBJ2-1; D is unresolved. Germline loops: CDR1 MDHEN, CDR2 SYDVKM. Trimming pared 2 bases from V and 4 bases from J, leaving 12 bases between. The CDR3 extends over 15 amino acids. The CDR3: CASSLGQARYNEQFF. In DNA, the CDR3 is TGTGCCAGCAGTTTAGGGCAGGCAAGGTACAATGAGCAGTTCTTC.

This rearrangement joins TRBV19 to TRBJ2-1; tentatively, D is TRBD1 (5 bases). Trimming took off 8 bases at V and 2 bases at J, with 13 bases between the two ends. The CDR3 totals 14 residues. Per germline, CDR1 LNHDA and CDR2 SQIVND (reference sequence). Written as DNA, the CDR3 is TGTGCCAGTTGTTACGGACATACCTACAATGAGCAGTTCTTC. It specifies CASCYGHTYNEQFF.

The rearrangement links TRBV7-2 to TRBJ2-7; 8 positions agree with TRBD2. J lost 3 bases, V lost 3 bases, and 4 bases had no gene match. Per the germline V gene, CDR1 is SGHTA and CDR2 is FQGNSA. This CDR3 contains 14 residues. The CDR3 region is CASSLTSASYEQYF. DNA of the CDR3: TGTGCCAGCAGCTTGACTAGCGCCAGCTACGAGCAGTACTTC.

The rearrangement links TRBV7-3 to TRBJ1-1, with 8 nucleotides matching TRBD1. This CDR3 region has 13 residues. V gave up 8 bases and J gave up 5 bases; unmatched junction bases: 7. Germline loops: CDR1 SGHTA, CDR2 FQGTGA. The CDR3 bases are TGTGCCAGCCTCCAGGGGGCGAGGACTGAAGCTTTCTTT. This gives the protein CASLQGARTEAFF.

Concerning this clone: This sample also contains other DNA sequences that code for the same CDR3. J is TRBJ2-3 and V is TRBV2; 7 bases agree with TRBD1. J gave up 1 base and V 3 bases, and 4 bases lay outside the gene matches. CDR3 length: 15 residues. Germline assignment: CDR1 SNHLY and CDR2 FYNNEI. This CDR3 reads CASSDRDRGTDTQYF. The CDR3 region has the DNA TGTGCCAGCAGTGACCGGGACAGAGGCACAGATACGCAGTATTTT.

The chain links TRBV7-3 to TRBJ2-3; D gene unclear. Trimming cost V 4 bases and J 2 bases, with 4 bases left between them. CDR1 and CDR2 (germline): SGHTA, FQGTGA. This CDR3 comprises 12 residues. The chain's CDR3 is CASSSNTDTQYF. Here the CDR3 DNA reads TGTGCCAGCAGCTCAAACACAGATACGCAGTATTTT.